This is a list of T cell receptor beta chains from one sample in a study of blood T cell repertoires in COVID-19. The data were produced by immunoSEQ multiplex PCR, yet TCRdb's version contains in-frame clones alone and is incomplete. The sample includes about 150,000 clones, about nine tenths of them seen just once. The sequenced sample was peripheral blood. These receptors came from a human donor in a cohort sampled during active COVID-19. Each CDR3 is given with its conserved first and last residue. Each record gives: D gene, V gene, clone size, J gene, CDR3 protein, CDR3 DNA. The D gene is left open where the match is weak. Some rows mark clone size as missing; the rest say once, few, many or name a class of expanded clone.

D gene: -; V gene: TRBV28; clone size: -; J gene: TRBJ2-1; CDR3 protein: CASRVGAGNEQFF; CDR3 DNA: TGTGCCAGCAGGGTAGGAGCAGGGAATGAGCAGTTCTTC
D gene: -; V gene: TRBV6-5; clone size: -; J gene: TRBJ1-1; CDR3 protein: CASSLSGQNTEAFF; CDR3 DNA: TGTGCCAGCAGTCTCTCTGGCCAGAACACTGAAGCTTTCTTT
D gene: TRBD1; V gene: TRBV7-9; clone size: -; J gene: TRBJ1-1; CDR3 protein: CASSLVRGGTGGSEAFF; CDR3 DNA: TGTGCCAGCAGCTTAGTGAGGGGCGGGACAGGGGGCTCTGAAGCTTTCTTT
D gene: TRBD1; V gene: TRBV29-1; clone size: -; J gene: TRBJ1-4; CDR3 protein: CSFSTGVNEKLFF; CDR3 DNA: TGCAGCTTCTCGACAGGGGTTAATGAAAAACTGTTTTTT
D gene: -; V gene: TRBV6-5; clone size: -; J gene: TRBJ2-7; CDR3 protein: CASKLHYEQYF; CDR3 DNA: TGTGCCAGCAAACTACACTACGAGCAGTACTTC
D gene: -; V gene: TRBV10-3; clone size: -; J gene: TRBJ2-7; CDR3 protein: CAIRGEGHEQYF; CDR3 DNA: TGTGCCATCAGGGGAGAAGGCCACGAGCAGTACTTC
D gene: TRBD2; V gene: TRBV28; clone size: -; J gene: TRBJ2-3; CDR3 protein: CASSSAGGGTDTQYF; CDR3 DNA: TGTGCCAGCAGTTCAGCGGGGGGGGGCACAGATACGCAGTATTTT
D gene: TRBD2; V gene: TRBV10-3; clone size: -; J gene: TRBJ2-5; CDR3 protein: CAISESTSGGRETQYF; CDR3 DNA: TGTGCCATCAGTGAGTCGACTAGCGGGGGGCGAGAGACCCAGTACTTC
D gene: -; V gene: TRBV21-1; clone size: -; J gene: TRBJ2-1; CDR3 protein: CASSKGVPSGKTMRGFF; CDR3 DNA: TGTGCCAGCAGCAAAGGCGTCCCTAGCGGGAAAACAATGAGGGGGTTCTTC
D gene: -; V gene: TRBV6-2/TRBV6-3; clone size: -; J gene: TRBJ1-5; CDR3 protein: CASSRQLAGRSQPQHF; CDR3 DNA: TGTGCCAGCAGTCGCCAACTAGCGGGAAGGAGTCAGCCCCAGCATTTT
D gene: -; V gene: TRBV12-1; clone size: -; J gene: TRBJ1-4; CDR3 protein: CASSCPGFGTNEKLFF; CDR3 DNA: TGTGCCAGCAGCTGCCCGGGGTTCGGGACTAATGAAAAACTGTTTTTT
D gene: TRBD2; V gene: TRBV4-2; clone size: -; J gene: TRBJ2-2; CDR3 protein: CASSQELRTSVGGELFF; CDR3 DNA: TGTGCCAGCAGCCAAGAACTCAGAACTAGCGTCGGCGGGGAGCTGTTTTTT
D gene: TRBD2; V gene: TRBV6-2/TRBV6-3; clone size: -; J gene: TRBJ2-5; CDR3 protein: CASSLSGIREAQYF; CDR3 DNA: TGTGCCAGCAGTTTGAGCGGGATAAGAGAAGCCCAGTACTTC
D gene: -; V gene: TRBV10-3; clone size: -; J gene: TRBJ2-2; CDR3 protein: CAISKTDTGELFF; CDR3 DNA: TGTGCCATCAGTAAGACAGACACCGGGGAGCTGTTTTTT
D gene: TRBD1; V gene: TRBV30; clone size: -; J gene: TRBJ1-3; CDR3 protein: CAWADRGPGNTIYF; CDR3 DNA: TGTGCCTGGGCGGACAGGGGTCCTGGAAACACCATATATTTT
D gene: TRBD2; V gene: TRBV4-3; clone size: -; J gene: TRBJ2-7; CDR3 protein: CASSQGVSGGFSSYEQYF; CDR3 DNA: TGCGCCAGCAGCCAAGGTGTTAGCGGGGGATTTAGCTCCTACGAGCAGTACTTC
D gene: TRBD2; V gene: TRBV5-1; clone size: -; J gene: TRBJ2-1; CDR3 protein: CASSSWTSGRDNEQFF; CDR3 DNA: TGCGCCAGCAGCTCCTGGACTAGCGGGAGAGACAATGAGCAGTTCTTC
D gene: TRBD2; V gene: TRBV5-4; clone size: -; J gene: TRBJ2-3; CDR3 protein: CASSSRLAVTDTQYF; CDR3 DNA: TGTGCCAGCAGCTCTCGACTAGCGGTCACAGATACGCAGTATTTT
D gene: -; V gene: TRBV5-4; clone size: -; J gene: TRBJ2-5; CDR3 protein: CASSVGVTQETQYF; CDR3 DNA: TGTGCCAGCAGCGTAGGAGTGACCCAAGAGACCCAGTACTTC
D gene: TRBD2; V gene: TRBV7-9; clone size: -; J gene: TRBJ2-1; CDR3 protein: CASREAGGAYNEQFF; CDR3 DNA: TGTGCCAGCAGGGAAGCGGGGGGTGCCTACAATGAGCAGTTCTTC
D gene: TRBD2; V gene: TRBV25-1; clone size: -; J gene: TRBJ2-7; CDR3 protein: CASTLGGVLHEQYF; CDR3 DNA: TGTGCCAGCACCCTGGGAGGGGTATTACACGAGCAGTACTTC
D gene: TRBD2; V gene: TRBV27; clone size: -; J gene: TRBJ2-3; CDR3 protein: CASSFGPGLHTRDTQYF; CDR3 DNA: TGTGCCAGCAGTTTCGGGCCGGGACTACACACGAGAGATACGCAGTATTTT
D gene: -; V gene: TRBV11-2; clone size: once; J gene: TRBJ1-4; CDR3 protein: CASSLERGGKLFF; CDR3 DNA: TGTGCCAGCAGCTTAGAGAGGGGGGGCAAACTGTTTTTT
D gene: -; V gene: TRBV7-3; clone size: -; J gene: TRBJ2-3; CDR3 protein: CASSLGTSTDTQYF; CDR3 DNA: TGTGCCAGCAGCTTAGGGACAAGCACAGATACGCAGTATTTT